This T cell receptor beta chain was sequenced for a study of T cells in women clearing cervical HPV infection. General observations from the study: TRBV6-7 abundance was lower in cases than controls (roughly 0.12% versus 0.15%).

TCR beta CDR3 amplified by multiplex PCR from roughly 1,300 ng genomic DNA. The protocol was immunoSEQ multiplex PCR, while the TCRdb copy is restricted to in-frame clones and leaves out a portion. The sample data list about 40,000 clones. A remark on this clone: Its specificity is not known. From the germline J gene comes the end of the CDR3, since the read stops 3 residues before it.

Germline loops: CDR1 SGHNT, CDR2 YENEEA. The junction had 11 bases not matched to a gene; V was cut back by 5 bases and J by 4 bases. The CDR3 has 15 amino acids. The sample was blood buffy coat. J is TRBJ2-7 and V is TRBV11-3, with TRBD1 matching 7 bases. The source is a woman between 18 and 69 years old with a cervical HPV16 infection that either progressed to CIN3+ or cleared (not recorded which). Incomplete CDR3 DNA: TGTGCCAGCAGCCGACGACAGGGTGGAGCGTACGAG. Its translation: CASSRRQGGAYE. From start to end, the CDR3 is CASSRRQGGAYEQYF.